Below are 27 T cell receptor beta chains sequenced from a single sample in a study of regulatory T cells in long-lasting Graves disease. Combining iRepertoire HTBI primers with Arm-PCR of CDR3 regions, the authors built TCR beta libraries. MiXCR, run by TCRdb on the multiplex PCR reads, gives a single entry per CDR3 protein. This table holds fewer than 400,000 distinct CDR3 sequences, under 20% found once. Time point in this sample: newly diagnosed GD, antithyroid drugs for less than 3 months. TCR sequences were obtained from RNA taken from PBMCs. This material consisted of peripheral blood mononuclear cells (PBMCs), taken at new diagnosis, from a patient treated with antithyroid drugs. All receptors derive from a female donor with Graves disease.

This clonotype was counted a few times. The CDR3 DNA reads TGTGCCAGTAGTATAACCGGGGCCAACACCGGGGAGCTGTTTTTT. It specifies CASSITGANTGELFF. V gene TRBV19 combines with J gene TRBJ2-2; D could derive from TRBD1 or TRBD2 (5 bases each). CDR3 length: 15 residues. The V end was cut by 2 bases, the J end by 2 bases, with 9 bases between. Germline CDR1 is LNHDA and CDR2 is SQIVND (reference sequence).

Ten or more counts support this clonotype. This chain uses TRBV27 with TRBJ1-2; 10 nucleotides agree with TRBD1. Germline CDR1 and CDR2: MNHEY and SMNVEV (reference sequence). The CDR3 consists of 14 residues. Trimming at V came to 7 bases and at J to 2 bases, leaving 4 bases not matched to a gene. For the CDR3, the DNA is TGTGCCAGCAAGCGGACAGGGGGAAACTATGGCTACACCTTC. Translated, it gives CASKRTGGNYGYTF.

This rearrangement joins TRBV20-1 to TRBJ2-5; the D gene could be TRBD1 or TRBD2 (5 bases each). Trimming stripped 3 bases from V and 3 bases from J, with 11 bases between. This CDR3 is 13 amino acids long. Germline-derived CDR1 and CDR2 are DFQATT and SNEGSKA (reference sequence). The CDR3 loop reads CSARGTAKETQYF. The CDR3 DNA follows: TGCAGTGCTAGGGGGACGGCCAAAGAGACCCAGTACTTC.

This clonotype occurred many times. The genes are TRBV12-5 and TRBJ1-1; D unclear. Germline CDR1 is LGHNT and CDR2 is FRNRAP. CDR3 length: 11 residues. The germline V and J ends were trimmed by 7 bases and 4 bases, with 7 bases remaining between them. CDR3 loop: CASALSTEAFF. CDR3 bases: TGTGCTAGTGCATTGAGCACTGAAGCTTTCTTT.

This clonotype was counted ten times or more. The J gene is TRBJ2-5, the V gene TRBV30; D might be TRBD1 (6 bases). Trimming took off 6 bases at V and 1 base at J, with 9 bases between the two ends. Germline V gene sequence: CDR1 GTSNPN, CDR2 SVGIG (reference sequence). The CDR3 runs 12 residues. The CDR3 DNA is TGTGCCTGCGAAGGGGGCCAAGAGACCCAGTACTTC. Amino acids: CACEGGQETQYF.

This clonotype was observed at least ten times. V gene TRBV12-3 or TRBV12-4 combines with J gene TRBJ1-1, with TRBD1 matching over 9 bases. The CDR3 consists of 18 residues. Losses at the gene ends were 3 bases for V and 4 bases for J; bases not matched to a gene: 15. This chain's CDR3 is CASSLGTGFDGWATEAFF. The CDR3 DNA is TGTGCCAGCAGTTTGGGGACAGGGTTTGATGGATGGGCCACTGAAGCTTTCTTT.

This clonotype was seen a few times. V usage is TRBV29-1 and J usage is TRBJ2-7; D may be TRBD1 or TRBD2 (6 bases each). V was cut by 4 bases and J by 6 bases, with 19 bases left in between. The CDR3 has 14 residues. Germline CDR1 reads SQVTM; CDR2 reads ANQGSEA. For the CDR3, the DNA is TGCAGCGTTGGGCGGGATCCGGGGGCGAGCGAGCAGTACTTC. This translates into CSVGRDPGASEQYF.

This clonotype was seen ten or more times. The gene calls are TRBV11-3 and TRBJ2-1; D perhaps matches TRBD2 (6 bases). Trimming removed 8 bases at V and 5 bases at J, with 10 bases between. The CDR3 is 12 amino acids. Germline V gene lookup returns CDR1 SGHNT and CDR2 YENEEA. This chain's CDR3 is CASGGDNNEQFF. The CDR3 DNA reads TGTGCCAGCGGAGGGGATAACAATGAGCAGTTCTTC.

This chain connects TRBV5-5 to TRBJ1-4; TRBD1 agrees at 11 bases. Unmatched junction bases numbered 6, after V lost 4 bases and J lost 7 bases. CDR1 and CDR2 (germline): SGHKS, YYEKEE (reference sequence). This CDR3 region has 15 residues. The CDR3 reads CASSLGGTGGEKLFF. The CDR3 DNA reads as TGTGCCAGCAGCCTAGGCGGGACAGGGGGTGAAAAACTGTTTTTT.

Many counts were recorded for this clonotype. This CDR3 reads CATSDFPGLARGDNEQFF. The CDR3 coding sequence is TGTGCCACCAGTGACTTCCCGGGACTAGCCCGGGGGGACAATGAGCAGTTCTTC. V gene TRBV24-1 combines with J gene TRBJ2-1, with 9 bases lining up with TRBD2. The V and J ends lost 4 bases and 5 bases, in that order; junction bases with no gene match: 14. Germline V gives CDR1 KGHDR, CDR2 SFDVKD. The CDR3 is made up of 18 amino acids.

Many counts were recorded for this clonotype. This likely stems from a read error, as it lies one base from a far larger clone. The chain joins TRBV6-1 to TRBJ2-3, with 9 bases that match TRBD2. Germline CDR1 and CDR2: MNHNS and SASEGT. V lost 5 bases to trimming and J lost 0 bases; unmatched junction nucleotides: 3. This CDR3 contains 15 residues. This chain's CDR3 is CASSYTSGSTDTQYF. CDR3 coding DNA: TGTGCCAGCAGTTACACTAGCGGGAGCACAGATACGCAGTATTTT.

This clonotype was counted between two and nine times. The chain carries TRBV7-3 and TRBJ2-3, with D perhaps matching TRBD1 (6 bases). The ends were cut back, 5 bases at V and 3 bases at J, with 12 bases in the middle. Germline assignment: CDR1 SGHTA and CDR2 FQGTGA. CDR3 length equals 14 residues. CDR3 coding DNA: TGTGCCAGCAGCAAACAGGGCGCGACAGATACGCAGTATTTT. It codes for CASSKQGATDTQYF. The full variable domain, its missing parts supplied by reference TRBV7-3 and TRBJ2-3, is GAGVSQTPSNKVTEKGKYVELRCDPISGHTALYWYRQSLGQGPEFLIYFQGTGAADDSGLPNDRFFAVRPEGSVSTLKIQRTERGDSAVYLCASSKQGATDTQYFGPGTRLTVL.

This clonotype was seen many times. Without the conserved terminal phenylalanine or tryptophan, this CDR3 likely stems from a read error. No DNA is shown, since the ends of the CDR3 on it are uncertain; the CDR3 is the one TCRdb lists. This chain uses TRBV11-2 with TRBJ2-1; no check of the table's D call, TRBD2, against the DNA was made. Germline V CDR1 and CDR2: SGHAT, FQNNGV. The CDR3 is made up of 16 amino acids, end residues included. CDR3 region: CASSWSAGHTYNEHFV.

The chain recombines TRBV5-1 with TRBJ2-1; no reliable D call. The CDR3 contains 14 residues. The V end lost 8 bases, the J end lost 13 bases, and 25 bases lay between the germline ends. Germline CDR1 is SGHRS and CDR2 is YFSETQ. The chain's CDR3 is CASNGPLGLSDQFF. CDR3 bases: TGCGCCAGTAACGGACCTTTAGGGCTTAGTGATCAGTTCTTC. The whole variable domain, filled in from reference TRBV5-1 and TRBJ2-1, reads KAGVTQTPRYLIKTRGQQVTLSCSPISGHRSVSWYQQTPGQGLQFLFEYFSETQRNKGNFPGRFSGRQFSNSRSEMNVSTLELGDSALYLCASNGPLGLSDQFFGPGTRLTVL.

This clonotype was seen repeatedly, ten times or more. This rearrangement joins TRBV28 to TRBJ1-5; TRBD1 aligns across 7 bases. This CDR3 contains 16 residues. The V segment lost 6 bases and the J segment 2 bases; nucleotides outside the gene matches: 10. Germline V gene lookup returns CDR1 MDHEN and CDR2 SYDVKM. CDR3 sequence (DNA): TGTGCCAGCAGGGAATTCAGGGGGGCAGGCAATCAGCCCCAGCATTTT. This codes for CASREFRGAGNQPQHF.

This clonotype was picked up many times. V is TRBV28 and J is TRBJ1-5; weak D call: TRBD1 (6 bases). CDR1 and CDR2 (germline): MDHEN, SYDVKM. This CDR3 is 16 amino acids long. The V end was cut by 5 bases, the J end by 1 base, with 15 bases between. CDR3 nucleotide sequence: TGTGCCAGCAGTGATAATACAGGGTTGAGCAATCAGCCCCAGCATTTT. This gives the protein CASSDNTGLSNQPQHF.

This clonotype was recorded at least ten times. This rearrangement joins TRBV12-3 or TRBV12-4 to TRBJ1-1; D not resolved. The length of the CDR3 is 14 residues. Trimming stripped 2 bases from V and 1 base from J, with 8 bases between. The DNA for the CDR3 is TGTGCCAGCAGTTTAAGGGTCTGGAACACTGAAGCTTTCTTT. Protein: CASSLRVWNTEAFF.

This clonotype appeared many times. The chain uses TRBV12-5 and TRBJ2-3; D not certain. With 6 bases removed from V and 2 bases from J, the gap between germline ends came to 12 bases. Germline assignment: CDR1 LGHNT and CDR2 FRNRAP. The CDR3 is made up of 14 amino acids. The CDR3 is CASGPVLSTDTQYF. The CDR3 nucleotides are TGTGCTAGTGGACCCGTCCTCTCCACAGATACGCAGTATTTT.

The CDR3 protein is CATSQGDWDSQGPQHF. CDR3 DNA sequence: TGTGCCACCAGCCAGGGGGACTGGGACAGCCAAGGGCCCCAGCATTTT. The chain joins TRBV15 to TRBJ1-5; 7 bases are shared with TRBD1. The CDR3 consists of 16 residues. J was trimmed by 9 bases and V by 5 bases; bases with no gene match: 16. Germline V gene lookup returns CDR1 LNHNV and CDR2 YYDKDF (reference sequence).

The sample holds many counts of this clonotype. The chain is built from TRBV7-9 and TRBJ2-7, with TRBD2 matching 7 bases. This CDR3 comprises 14 residues. V lost 6 bases to trimming and J lost 2 bases; unmatched junction nucleotides: 7. Germline loops: CDR1 SEHNR, CDR2 FQNEAQ (reference sequence). The CDR3 DNA reads as TGTGCCAGCAGGTCTAGCGGCACTCCCTACGAGCAGTACTTC. It encodes CASRSSGTPYEQYF.

This sequence joins TRBV29-1 and TRBJ2-7; TRBD1 matches 9 bases. This CDR3 is built from 12 residues. Trimming at V came to 7 bases and at J to 4 bases, leaving 5 bases not matched to a gene. Germline CDR1 is SQVTM and CDR2 is ANQGSEA. The CDR3 DNA reads TGCAGCGCCCAACAGGGGGCGTACGAGCAGTACTTC. Translation gives CSAQQGAYEQYF.

Details on this clonotype: Just one base apart from a much larger clone, this may be a read error. V gene TRBV20-1 combines with J gene TRBJ1-6; D may be TRBD1 (6 bases). CDR3 length equals 15 residues. V gave up 0 bases and J gave up 11 bases, with 17 bases separating them. CDR1 DFQATT and CDR2 SNEGSKA come from the germline V gene (reference sequence). In DNA, the CDR3 is TGCAGTGCTAGAGATCCAAGACAGGCGGGTCCACCCCTCCACTTT. Amino acid sequence: CSARDPRQAGPPLHF.

This clonotype was observed many times. The chain has TRBV20-1 and TRBJ2-7; weak D call: TRBD2 (5 bases). The germline V gene encodes CDR1 DFQATT and CDR2 SNEGSKA (reference sequence). This CDR3 has 14 amino acids. Between the trimmed V and J ends, which lost 5 bases and 0 bases, there was a span of 14 bases. This chain's CDR3 is CSARGRDTSYEQYF. In nucleotides, the CDR3 is TGCAGTGCTCGCGGGCGCGACACCTCCTACGAGCAGTACTTC.

J is TRBJ2-2 and V is TRBV5-1; 8 nucleotides align to TRBD2. The junction had 6 bases not matched to a gene; V was cut back by 6 bases and J by 5 bases. The germline V gene encodes CDR1 SGHRS and CDR2 YFSETQ. The CDR3 sequence is 14 residues long. This chain's CDR3 is CASTGGGVTGELFF. For the CDR3, the DNA is TGCGCCAGCACCGGGGGGGGCGTTACCGGGGAGCTGTTTTTT. Combining the CDR3 with reference TRBV5-1 and TRBJ2-2 gives the whole variable domain KAGVTQTPRYLIKTRGQQVTLSCSPISGHRSVSWYQQTPGQGLQFLFEYFSETQRNKGNFPGRFSGRQFSNSRSEMNVSTLELGDSALYLCASTGGGVTGELFFGEGSRLTVL.

The chain is built from TRBV2 and TRBJ1-5, with a tentative D call TRBD1 (6 bases). From germline, CDR1 is SNHLY and CDR2 FYNNEI. The CDR3 spans 16 residues. V was pared by 3 bases and J by 2 bases, with 14 bases between. CDR3 in amino acids: CASSEIQGSGNQPQHF. CDR3 sequence (DNA): TGTGCCAGCAGTGAGATACAGGGATCGGGCAATCAGCCCCAGCATTTT.

V and J are TRBV5-1 and TRBJ2-2, with D tentatively TRBD1 (5 bases). The germline V gene has CDR1 SGHRS and CDR2 YFSETQ. The CDR3 is 15 amino acids. Deletions cut 1 base from V and 6 bases from J, with 13 bases between. CDR3 loop: CASSLRGSMAGELFF. CDR3 DNA sequence: TGCGCCAGCAGCTTGAGGGGCTCGATGGCCGGGGAGCTGTTTTTT.

This clonotype was found a few times. The rearrangement links TRBV4-1 to TRBJ2-7, with D perhaps matching TRBD1 or TRBD2 (7 bases each). Trimming left V 1 base short and J 6 bases short, with 16 bases between. Per germline, CDR1 MGHRA and CDR2 YSYEKL. The length of the CDR3 is 15 residues. CDR3 residues: CASSQVGQGGSEQYF. The CDR3, as DNA: TGCGCCAGCAGCCAAGTGGGTCAGGGGGGGTCCGAGCAGTACTTC.